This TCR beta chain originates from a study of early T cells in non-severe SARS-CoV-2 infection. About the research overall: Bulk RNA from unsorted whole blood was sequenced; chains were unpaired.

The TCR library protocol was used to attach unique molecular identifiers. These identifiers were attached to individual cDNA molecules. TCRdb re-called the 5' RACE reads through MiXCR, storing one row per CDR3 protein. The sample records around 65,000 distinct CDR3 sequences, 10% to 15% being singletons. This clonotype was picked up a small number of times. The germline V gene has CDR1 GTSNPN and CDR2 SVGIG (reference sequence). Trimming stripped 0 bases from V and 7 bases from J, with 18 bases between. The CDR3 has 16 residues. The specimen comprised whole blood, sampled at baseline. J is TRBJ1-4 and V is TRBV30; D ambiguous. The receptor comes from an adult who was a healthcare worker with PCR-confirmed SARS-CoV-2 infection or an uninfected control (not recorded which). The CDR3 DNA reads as TGTGCCTGGAGTGTACGGGGATCACCTGAGGGTGAAAAACTGTTTTTT. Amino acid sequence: CAWSVRGSPEGEKLFF.